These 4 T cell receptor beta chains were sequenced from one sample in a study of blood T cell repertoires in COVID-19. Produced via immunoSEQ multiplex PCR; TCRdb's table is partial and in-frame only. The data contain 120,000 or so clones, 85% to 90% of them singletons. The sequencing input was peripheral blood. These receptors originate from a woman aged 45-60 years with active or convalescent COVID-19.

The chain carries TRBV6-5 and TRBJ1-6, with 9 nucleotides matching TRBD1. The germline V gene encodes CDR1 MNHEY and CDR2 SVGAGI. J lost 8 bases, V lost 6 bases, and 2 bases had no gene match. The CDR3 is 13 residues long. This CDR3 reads CASSRDRDSPLHF. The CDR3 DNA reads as TGTGCCAGCAGCCGGGACAGGGATTCACCCCTCCACTTT.

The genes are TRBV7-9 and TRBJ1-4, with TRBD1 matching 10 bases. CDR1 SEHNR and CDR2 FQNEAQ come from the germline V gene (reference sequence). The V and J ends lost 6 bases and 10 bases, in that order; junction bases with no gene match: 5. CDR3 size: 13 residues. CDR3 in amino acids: CASSSGQGGKLFF. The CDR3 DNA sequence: TGTGCCAGCAGTTCCGGACAGGGGGGAAAACTGTTTTTT.

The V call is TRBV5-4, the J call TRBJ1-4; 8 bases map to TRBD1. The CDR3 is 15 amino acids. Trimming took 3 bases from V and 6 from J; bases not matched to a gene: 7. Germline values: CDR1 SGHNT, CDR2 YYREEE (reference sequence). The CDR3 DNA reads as TGTGCCAGCAGCTCCGACAGGGGATCGGATGAAAAACTGTTTTTT. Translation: CASSSDRGSDEKLFF. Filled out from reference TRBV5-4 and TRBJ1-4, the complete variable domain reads ETGVTQSPTHLIKTRGQQVTLRCSSQSGHNTVSWYQQALGQGPQFIFQYYREEENGRGNFPPRFSGLQFPNYSSELNVNALELDDSALYLCASSSDRGSDEKLFFGSGTQLSVL.

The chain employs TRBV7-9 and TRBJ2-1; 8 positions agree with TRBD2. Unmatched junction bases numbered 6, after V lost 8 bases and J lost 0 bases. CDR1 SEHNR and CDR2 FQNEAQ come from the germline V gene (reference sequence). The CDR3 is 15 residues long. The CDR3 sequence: CASGGGISSYNEQFF. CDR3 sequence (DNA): TGTGCCAGCGGCGGGGGGATTAGCTCCTACAATGAGCAGTTCTTC.